This TCR beta chain was captured by sequencing in a study of response to subunit inactivated influenza vaccine. To note about this clonotype: Its target is unknown. One base away lies a much larger clone, so this may be a sequencing read error.

General study points: The authors offered the suggestion that each seasonal influenza vaccination recruits few new T cells.

TCRdb fed the RT-PCR reads into MiXCR, producing one record per CDR3 protein. In the table there are some 500,000 distinct CDR3 sequences, about 15% of which are singletons. Material: CD4+ T cells sorted from PBMCs, obtained 23 months after vaccination. This TCR was recovered from a man in his fifties or sixties who received an inactivated influenza vaccine.

The CDR3 nucleotides read TGTGCCAGCAGTATCTCTGGAAACACCATATATTTT. Its protein product is CASSISGNTIYF. The chain uses TRBV6-2 or TRBV6-3 and TRBJ1-3; no definite D call. In germline, CDR1 is MNHEY, CDR2 SVGEGT. The CDR3 contains 12 residues. The V end lost 5 bases, the J end lost 0 bases, and 2 bases lay between the germline ends.